This T cell receptor beta chain stems from a study of blood T cell repertoires in COVID-19. Sequencing used immunoSEQ multiplex PCR; TCRdb keeps in-frame clones, though not all of them. This table holds approximately 210,000 clones, 70% to 85% found once. The TCR sequence derives from a woman aged 60-70 years who had recovered from COVID-19. Source material: PBMCs or T cells enriched from blood (not recorded which).

The CDR3 DNA is TGTGCCAGCAGCACCCAACAGGGGTACACTGAAGCTTTCTTT. It encodes CASSTQQGYTEAFF. This rearrangement joins TRBV5-5 to TRBJ1-1; 7 bases fit TRBD1. Germline trimming cut 4 bases from V and 3 bases from J; bases unmatched to any gene: 6. Germline lookup yields CDR1 SGHKS and CDR2 YYEKEE (reference sequence). This CDR3 is built from 14 residues.